A selection of T cell receptor beta chains follows, all from one sample in a study of cytomegalovirus exposure and HLA in healthy donors. Sequenced by immunoSEQ multiplex PCR; TCRdb stores in-frame clones only, minus some. The table for this sample gives under 200,000 clones. What was sequenced was PBMCs. The receptors were sampled from a man between 25 and 39 years old in good health and CMV-seronegative. Each CDR3 is given with its conserved first and last residue.

TRBV7-9	TRBJ2-3	15	CASSLASGGEGTQYF
TRBV9	TRBJ2-1	15	CASSDHLDSYNEQFF
TRBV6-6	TRBJ2-1	14	CASGTRGGANEQFF
TRBV7-2	TRBJ2-3	14	CASSSPPRTDTQYF
TRBV2	TRBJ2-7	11	CASSYTYEQYF
TRBV6-5	TRBJ1-2	15	CASTWDRALNYGYTF
TRBV6-1	TRBJ2-7	14	CASRLRQGVDEQYF
TRBV7-6	TRBJ2-1	16	CASSDQLAGGGNEQFF
TRBV10-2	TRBJ2-3	14	CASRSGRLTDTQYF
TRBV6-1	TRBJ1-3	15	CASSESLQFGNTIYF
TRBV10-3	TRBJ2-7	13	CAITGDYTGEQYF
TRBV28	TRBJ1-4	15	CASSLVRGPNEKLFF
TRBV5-6	TRBJ2-7	16	CASSLGLSGQALGQYF
TRBV27	TRBJ2-5	13	CASSLSFQETQYF
TRBV4-1	TRBJ2-4	12	CASSKRGDIQYF
TRBV10-3	TRBJ2-1	11	CATQEGNEQFF
TRBV7-9	TRBJ1-1	14	CASSFGQGGPEAFF
TRBV19	TRBJ1-2	14	CASSIKQGSGGYTF
TRBV11-3	TRBJ1-2	14	CASSLTRGAYGYTF
TRBV11-3	TRBJ1-1	15	CASHNRGIRATEAFF
TRBV5-1	TRBJ1-1	15	CASSWGDRGGTEAFF
TRBV2	TRBJ1-1	14	CASSARDRGPEAFF
TRBV19	TRBJ2-5	16	CASSISPWRGEETQYF
TRBV6-5	TRBJ2-2	13	CASRQGAEGELFF
TRBV13	TRBJ2-7	11	CASSLDGEQYF
TRBV14	TRBJ2-1	16	CASSHLGTGGYNEQFF
TRBV4-1	TRBJ1-2	14	CASRADRTTYGYTF
TRBV4-1	TRBJ2-1	17	CASSPRGGKGAYNEQFF
TRBV7-9	TRBJ2-7	15	CASSLVSQGDVEQYF
TRBV28	TRBJ2-5	15	CASSPDRAGQETQYF
TRBV4-1	TRBJ2-1	14	CASTQGNSYNEQFF
TRBV11-2	TRBJ2-7	17	CASSLNGGGYGSYEQYF
TRBV21-1	TRBJ1-1	14	CASTVRTGNTEAFF
TRBV6-5	TRBJ1-1	14	CASSRQGGRTEAFF
TRBV10-3	TRBJ2-2	15	CAISELLLNTGELFF
TRBV7-8	TRBJ1-5	17	CASSLAKRGRGDQPQHF
TRBV9	TRBJ2-1	19	CASSATSGIGHSSYNEQFF
TRBV19	TRBJ1-3	20	CASNRVYLDRGPRLGNTIYF
TRBV4-1	TRBJ1-2	14	CASSQDRTGGGYTF
TRBV11-2	TRBJ2-7	12	CASSLDSNEQYF
TRBV4-1	TRBJ1-6	17	CASSQEGTGVYNSPLHF
TRBV6-1	TRBJ1-1	13	CASSDVRGAEAFF
TRBV7-9	TRBJ2-5	16	CASSIAQGGSRETQYF
TRBV7-9	TRBJ2-1	18	CASSSLLGTSGLYNEQFF